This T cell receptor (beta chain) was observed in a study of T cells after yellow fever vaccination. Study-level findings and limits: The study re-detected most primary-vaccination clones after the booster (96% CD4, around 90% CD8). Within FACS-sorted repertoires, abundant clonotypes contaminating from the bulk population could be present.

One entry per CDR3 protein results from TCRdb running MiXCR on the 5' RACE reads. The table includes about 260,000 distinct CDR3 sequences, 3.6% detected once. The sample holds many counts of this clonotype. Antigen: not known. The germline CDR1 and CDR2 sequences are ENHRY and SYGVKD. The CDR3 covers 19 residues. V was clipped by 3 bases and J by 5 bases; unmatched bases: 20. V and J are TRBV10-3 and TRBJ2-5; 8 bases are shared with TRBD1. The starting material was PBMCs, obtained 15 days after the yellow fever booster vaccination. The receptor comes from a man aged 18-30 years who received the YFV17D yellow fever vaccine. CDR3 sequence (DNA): TGTGCCATCAGTGACCGGGACAGGTGCGGCATATCGTACGTGGAGACCCAGTACTTC. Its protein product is CAISDRDRCGISYVETQYF.